This TCR beta chain was identified during a study of blood T cell repertoires in COVID-19. V lost 0 bases to trimming and J lost 2 bases, with 10 bases between them. Looked up from germline, CDR1 is LGHNA and CDR2 is YSLEER. The CDR3 totals 15 residues. Per the study methods: For nucleated cells, counts were estimated from reference gene primer amplification. This table comes from immunoSEQ multiplex PCR, and its TCRdb copy is limited to in-frame clones, with some not included. Clone size and V and J calls were adopted from that table, with D and trimming inferred from the DNA. The sample carries more than 90,000 clones, over 60% recorded once.

The material sequenced was peripheral blood. The receptor was isolated from a man between 65 and 85 years old with acute or convalescent COVID-19. The V gene is TRBV4-3, the J gene TRBJ1-2; no firm D call. The CDR3 nucleotides are TGCGCCAGCAGCCAAGATTTCGGAGAGAACTATGGCTACACCTTC. Its protein is CASSQDFGENYGYTF.